This T cell receptor (beta chain) was found in a study of monozygotic twins with inflammatory bowel disease. Used for each TCR library was approximately 4,000 ng of total RNA. TCRalpha and TCRbeta cDNA went through two nested PCRs of approximately 17 and 9 cycles. From its re-call of the 5' RACE reads, TCRdb lists each CDR3 protein once, without DNA. This repertoire comprises hundreds of thousands of distinct CDR3 sequences; its ten largest clones make up about 2.4%. Germline V gene data show CDR1 as SGHTA and CDR2 as FQGTGA. This CDR3 region has 18 residues. Per donor, roughly 2.5 ml of blood was collected and frozen.

Sequenced material: blood. This receptor was taken from a human donor with ulcerative colitis or Crohn's disease, or a healthy co-twin of an affected twin (not recorded which). The V gene is TRBV7-3, the J gene TRBJ2-3; the TCRdb D gene call, TRBD1, has no DNA to confirm it. CDR3: CASSLRGQGASATDTQYF. Filled out from reference TRBV7-3 and TRBJ2-3, the complete variable domain reads GAGVSQTPSNKVTEKGKYVELRCDPISGHTALYWYRQSLGQGPEFLIYFQGTGAADDSGLPNDRFFAVRPEGSVSTLKIQRTERGDSAVYLCASSLRGQGASATDTQYFGPGTRLTVL.